This TCR beta chain was identified in a study of cytomegalovirus exposure and HLA in healthy donors (dated by TCRdb to 2016 to 2017). At the level of the whole study: An earlier analysis of approximately 590 of the donors reported 276 Gb of sequence data and more than 90 million unique TCR beta sequences from about 200 million T cells. About 280 gigabases of sequencing data and around 80 million unique TCR sequences made up an early release that covered several hundred HLA-typed donors. The genetic ancestry cluster associated with self-reported Caucasian donors included 81% of the approximately 400 genotyped donors. The study was designed to test whether signatures of past pathogen exposure could be identified by cataloging public T cell receptors. The T cell repertoires of 666 subjects were profiled by immunosequencing and related to cytomegalovirus serostatus. A separate validation cohort of 100 to 150 different subjects was used in addition to the 666-subject first cohort. To predict cytomegalovirus infection status, the study combined high-throughput TCR immunosequencing, statistical association of individual TCRs with disease status, and machine learning. A later analysis re-examined previously published TCR beta repertoires from around 670 donors and added high-resolution HLA genotyping to investigate patterns of TCR occurrence. The later analysis used no new phenotypic data to find candidate immune exposures, relying instead on TCR beta sequences and their occurrence across donors. To decide whether each TCR beta V gene segment behaved as functional or pseudogenic, an earlier analysis of nearly 600 of the donors relied on high-throughput TCR beta sequencing. Donor age, sex, ethnicity and CMV serostatus were compiled alongside the repertoire data. A later genetic analysis took genome-wide SNP genotypes for about 55% of the 666 donors and used that subset as a discovery cohort. All discovery cohort repertoires had been generated on a single sequencing platform. HLA typing covered class I and class II loci at four-digit resolution. The number of typed donors differed by locus: roughly 620-630 for A, B, C, DRB1 and DQB1; 522 for DQA1; some 590 for DPA1; and 450 to 480 for DPB1. Because of strong linkage in the cohort, roughly five DR-DQ haplotypes were treated as single units for association and clustering. Among some 400 genotyped donors of the cohort, an average of around 240,000 unique TCR beta nucleotide sequences were sequenced per donor, approximately 20% of them non-productive. Study-level results and caveats: A further reported finding was that TCR beta sequences accurately predicted the HLA-A and HLA-B alleles for most subjects in the first cohort. According to a later genetic analysis, donors in an Asian-associated ancestry cluster had fewer N-insertions in productive TCRs than the approximately 700-donor mean. A cluster of highly shared sequence variants was judged likely to be a technical artifact of the sequencing pipeline. Linkage disequilibrium might explain the correlated functional status among segregating V segments, but an unknown experimental factor could not be ruled out. Over 15 rarely observed V segments, including chromosome 9 orphons, were excluded from the earlier analysis of just under 600 of the donors because counts were too low. In an earlier analysis of approximately 600 of the donors, most TCR beta V segments were observed in productive rearrangements about 90% or about 30% of the time, broadly matching IMGT annotations. A later analysis associated 16,951 TCR beta sequences with specific HLA alleles at a false discovery rate of 0.05. A later genetic analysis associated a missense DCLRE1C variant with V-gene and J-gene trimming of TCR beta chains, and an independent cohort replicated the association. The classifier was reported to diagnose cytomegalovirus status with high specificity and sensitivity in both the original cohort and the validation cohort. Sequencing depth was assumed to be roughly uniform across donors in the presence/absence analyses, though that assumption may not hold. In a later analysis, the rate of TCR association differed among HLA loci, with DRB1 alleles having the most associated TCRs and HLA-C alleles having the fewest. According to a later analysis, most CMV-associated TCR beta chains appeared to be HLA-restricted, and the HLA associations seemed to be driven largely by CMV exposure. Across donors, most TCR sequences were observed very rarely, whereas some public TCRs were present in many individuals. The only immune exposure information available for the cohort was CMV serostatus. Because HLA typing was unavailable for some donors at each locus, only the typed subset was used in association tests. In a later analysis, several top co-occurrence clusters were reported to appear linked to parvovirus B19, influenza, CMV and Epstein-Barr virus. In a later analysis, HLA-associated TCR beta chains showed more clonal expansion and lower generation probabilities than non-associated chains that were equally common. Strong co-occurrence of HLA alleles, especially DR and DQ, made assigning TCR associations to individual alleles difficult. Some IMGT-functional V segments, including TRBV6-2 and TRBV6-3, could not be told apart with the 87-base-pair reads, so those segments were excluded. In the study, around 150 TCR beta chains were listed as associated with cytomegalovirus. Three of the identified cytomegalovirus-associated TCR beta chains were confirmed in vitro to be specific for cytomegalovirus antigens. This cohort had only TCR beta chains sequenced, and the lack of alpha or paired-chain data limited which features could be detected. According to the authors, the approach could potentially be generalized to other disease states and immunological phenotypes.

Including cysteine and phenylalanine, the CDR3 has 15 amino acids. The kept DNA is CDR3 alone, 45 bases in frame from the first base. V is clipped by 5 bases and J by 7 bases, and the sequence between their germline boundaries is 20 bases long. Based on the germline V gene (reference sequence), the CDR1 and CDR2 sequences are SEHNR and FQNEAQ. The library was produced with the immunoSEQ multiplex PCR assay. The multiplex PCR relied on a mix of 60 forward primers for TCR Vbeta segments and 13 reverse primers for TCR Jbeta segments. The CDR3 region of rearranged TCR beta genes was amplified from genomic DNA with a multiplex PCR assay. On the Illumina HiSeq System, the amplified TCR beta libraries were sequenced as 87-base-pair reads. In the source study's methods: In a later analysis, roughly 80 million unique TCR beta chains were counted across the 666 repertoires, and approximately 11 million of these chains were shared by at least two donors. To remove PCR and sequencing errors, raw reads were error-corrected and collapsed into unique sequences using a nearest-neighbor algorithm that merged closely related sequences. Alignment of CDR3 sequences to IMGT reference sequences was used to assign V, D and J gene segments. For a sequence to be retained, a match of at least six nucleotides to both a V gene segment and a J gene segment was required. Rearrangements were classified as productive when the CDR3 lacked stop codons and remained in frame with V and J, and all other rearrangements were classified as non-productive. Following IMGT convention, CDR3 was defined as the stretch from the second conserved V-encoded cysteine to the conserved J-encoded phenylalanine. The earlier analysis of approximately 500 of the donors excluded sequences that lacked an unambiguous match to a single V gene segment. In an earlier analysis of almost 600 of the donors, a V segment was called functional when productive rearrangements were above 56.7%, and segregating when the standard deviation between donors exceeded 5%. A statistical classification framework was built to diagnose cytomegalovirus status from the catalog of TCR beta chain sequences. In a later analysis, TCR nucleotide sequences were compared against IMGT/GENE-DB human TR gene sequences so that V and J genes could be assigned. A later analysis assigned CDR3 sequences and most-parsimonious VDJ recombination scenarios with the TCRdist pipeline. In a later analysis, each TCR beta chain was defined by its CDR3 amino acid sequence together with its V-gene family, and reads without a unique V-gene family were excluded. In a later analysis, around 650 highly shared, low-generation-probability nucleotide sequences were removed to address suspected cross-contamination and a sequencing artifact. In a later analysis, a clonal expansion index was calculated for each public chain from normalized within-repertoire ranks of inferred template counts. Generation probabilities in a later analysis came from a VDJ recombination model fitted to out-of-frame rearrangements, and those results were checked against IGoR. A later analysis scored TCR-TCR, TCR-HLA and TCR-CMV co-occurrence with hypergeometric tests, applying a repertoire-size bias correction to TCR pairs. False discovery rates were estimated in a later analysis by permuting HLA or CMV assignments 20 times. In a later analysis, co-occurring TCRs were grouped using DBSCAN, and TCRdist sequence similarity was added for clustering within HLA-allele-positive subsets. Repertoires with fewer than 30,000 or more than 120,000 public chains were left out of co-occurrence clustering, as were a few repertoires with anomalous nucleotide sharing. TCRdb carries this immuneACCESS record with in-frame sequences only. Its versions omit some clonotypes, under half of them owing to an unresolved V gene in the studies checked, with the rest unexplained. V and J calls and clone size come straight from that table; D and trimming were deduced from the DNA. In this sample the table shows around 190,000 clones, just under 75% of which occur a single time. Of the sample, about 4.4% falls within the top ten clones.

In total, roughly 670 healthy bone marrow donors made up the cohort. At the time of sampling, every cohort member was nominally healthy, though immune exposures that went unrecorded were likely present. The donor was CMV seropositive and belonged to the group of 250 to 300 seropositive cohort members. Every donor gave a peripheral blood sample, and the peripheral blood mononuclear cells from that sample were used for TCR beta sequencing. Genomic DNA extraction from the blood cell samples was performed with the Qiagen DNeasy Blood Extraction Kit. This clone occurred a few times. Its antigen has not been determined. Per-nucleotide qualities are absent, and no much larger clonotype sits a single base away.

Recombination joined TRBV7-9 with TRBJ1-1, and perhaps TRBD1 as D gene, on 6 matching bases. The TCR was taken from a man aged 30 to 39 in good health and CMV-seropositive. Sequences were obtained from PBMCs. The sequence in DNA is TGTGCCAGCAGCGAAATCGGGACAACTTTTCTTGAAGCTTTCTTT. It translates to CASSEIGTTFLEAFF.